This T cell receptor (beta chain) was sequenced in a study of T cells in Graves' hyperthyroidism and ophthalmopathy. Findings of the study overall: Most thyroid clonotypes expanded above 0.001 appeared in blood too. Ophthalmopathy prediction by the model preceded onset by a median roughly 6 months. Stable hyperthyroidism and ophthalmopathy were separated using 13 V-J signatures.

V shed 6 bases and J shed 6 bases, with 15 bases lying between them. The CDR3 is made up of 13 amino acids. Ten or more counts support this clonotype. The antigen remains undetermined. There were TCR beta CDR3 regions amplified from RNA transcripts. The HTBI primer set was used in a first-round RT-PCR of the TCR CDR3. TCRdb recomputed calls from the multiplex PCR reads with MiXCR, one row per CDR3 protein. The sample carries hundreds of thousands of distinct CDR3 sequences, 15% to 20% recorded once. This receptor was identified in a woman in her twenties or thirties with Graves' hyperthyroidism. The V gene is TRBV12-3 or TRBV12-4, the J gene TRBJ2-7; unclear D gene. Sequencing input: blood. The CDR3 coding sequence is TGTGCCAGCAGCACGGTCTCGACGGGCGAGCAGTACTTC. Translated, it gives CASSTVSTGEQYF.